What follows are 21 T cell receptor beta chains derived from one specimen sequenced in a study of Ad26.COV2.S vaccination and SARS-CoV-2 variants. Profiled with immunoSEQ multiplex PCR; TCRdb holds only in-frame clones, not every one. Among about 390,000 clones listed, approximately 86% were seen once. Treatment noted: some 19 received Ad26.COV2.S at low or high dose, single or two shots; a few received placebo; per-sample allocation not given. It was on day 63 after the first vaccine or placebo injection that samples were taken. Sequences were derived from peripheral blood, sampled in a trial of Ad26.COV2.S vaccine versus placebo. Receptors were obtained from a person between 18 and 59 years old who received the Ad26.COV2.S COVID-19 vaccine or a placebo.

This clone was recorded many times. The CDR3 here is CASSGLLLSYEQYF. Here the CDR3 DNA reads TGTGCCAGCAGTGGACTTCTCCTTTCCTACGAGCAGTACTTC. This chain links TRBV2 with TRBJ2-7, with D hard to call. This CDR3 contains 14 residues. Germline CDR1 and CDR2: SNHLY and FYNNEI. V gave up 4 bases and J gave up 1 base, with 11 bases separating them.

This clone showed up just once. The rearrangement uses TRBV11-3 and TRBJ2-3, with no clear D. The germline V gene has CDR1 SGHNT and CDR2 YENEEA. Trimming took off 1 base at V and 2 bases at J, with 10 bases between the two ends. The CDR3 runs to 15 residues. DNA of the CDR3: TGTGCCAGCAGCTTAGGGCGCCATCTCACAGATACGCAGTATTTT. This gives the protein CASSLGRHLTDTQYF.

There are a few counts of this clone. The rearrangement links TRBV10-2 to TRBJ2-1, with a weak D call TRBD1 (6 bases). CDR3 length equals 16 residues. Trimming shortened V by 6 bases and J by 1 base, and 16 bases separated the two germline ends. CDR1 is WSHSY and CDR2 is SAAADI in the germline V gene. The CDR3 is CASRKTGLWSYNEQFF. The CDR3 coding sequence is TGCGCCAGCAGAAAAACAGGGTTGTGGTCCTACAATGAGCAGTTCTTC.

The genes are TRBV2 and TRBJ2-3, with 8 bases that match TRBD2. Germline V CDR1 and CDR2: SNHLY, FYNNEI. The CDR3 consists of 16 residues. The junction had 14 bases not matched to a gene; V was cut back by 10 bases and J by 2 bases. The CDR3 bases are TGTGCCACCGTGCTTGGGTGGCGGGGGGTCACAGATACGCAGTATTTT. It specifies CATVLGWRGVTDTQYF.

The chain carries TRBV2 and TRBJ1-1, with a possible D match to TRBD1 (6 bases). Trimming shortened V by 6 bases and J by 0 bases, and 20 bases separated the two germline ends. CDR3 length: 17 residues. The germline CDR1 and CDR2 sequences are SNHLY and FYNNEI. CDR3 nucleotide sequence: TGTGCCAGCAGAGGAACAGGGTTCGTCGACATGAACACTGAAGCTTTCTTT. Its protein is CASRGTGFVDMNTEAFF. Filled out from reference TRBV2 and TRBJ1-1, the complete variable domain reads EPEVTQTPSHQVTQMGQEVILRCVPISNHLYFYWYRQILGQKVEFLVSFYNNEISEKSEIFDDQFSVERPDGSNFTLKIRSTKLEDSAMYFCASRGTGFVDMNTEAFFGQGTRLTVV.

V usage is TRBV10-3 and J usage is TRBJ2-3, with TRBD1 identical over 7 bases. CDR1 and CDR2 from the germline V gene are ENHRY and SYGVKD. The CDR3 has 14 residues. The ends lost 10 bases at V and 2 bases at J; junction bases unmatched: 9. In DNA form, the CDR3 reads TGTGCCAACAAACCGGGACAGAACACAGATACGCAGTATTTT. Translation gives CANKPGQNTDTQYF.

V gene TRBV27 combines with J gene TRBJ1-2; TRBD1 matches 9 bases. Germline trimming cut 6 bases from V and 8 bases from J; bases unmatched to any gene: 13. This CDR3 is 15 amino acids long. Germline CDR1 reads MNHEY; CDR2 reads SMNVEV (reference sequence). CDR3: CASRKPGQGVGGYTF. The DNA of the CDR3 is TGTGCCAGCAGGAAACCGGGACAGGGAGTCGGCGGCTACACCTTC.

This clone was recorded a few times. V usage is TRBV3-1 (or the pseudogene TRBV3-2) and J usage is TRBJ1-1, with D possibly matching TRBD1 (6 bases). CDR3 size: 14 residues. V lost 7 bases, J lost 5 bases, and 17 bases lay in between. From germline, CDR1 is LGHDT and CDR2 YNNKEL (reference sequence). The CDR3: CASTPSQGRTEAFF. The CDR3 DNA is TGTGCCAGCACCCCCAGTCAGGGGAGGACTGAAGCTTTCTTT.

This clone has only a few counts. J is TRBJ1-6 and V is TRBV6-5; 7 bases are shared with TRBD1. Germline V gene lookup returns CDR1 MNHEY and CDR2 SVGAGI. CDR3 length: 14 amino acids. With 6 bases clipped from V and 9 bases from J, the junction kept 8 bases outside the gene matches. CDR3 DNA sequence: TGTGCCAGCAGAACCGACAGGGTAGTTTCACCCCTCCACTTT. It codes for CASRTDRVVSPLHF.

This clone was seen more than once but under ten times. V usage is TRBV6-5 and J usage is TRBJ2-1; D unclear. In germline, CDR1 is MNHEY, CDR2 SVGAGI. The CDR3 loop spans 15 amino acids. Trimming left V 0 bases short and J 2 bases short, with 8 bases between. CDR3 coding DNA: TGTGCCAGCAGTTACTCGGCACTACCCTACAATGAGCAGTTCTTC. This gives the protein CASSYSALPYNEQFF.

This clone came up a few times. The chain combines TRBV11-3 with TRBJ2-5; D unclear. V was shortened by 2 bases and J by 1 base, with 5 bases between the two germline ends. Germline V gene lookup returns CDR1 SGHNT and CDR2 YENEEA. CDR3 length: 13 residues. The CDR3, as DNA: TGTGCCAGCAGCTTAAACAGCCAAGAGACCCAGTACTTC. Amino acids: CASSLNSQETQYF. The whole variable domain, filled in from reference TRBV11-3 and TRBJ2-5, reads EAGVVQSPRYKIIEKKQPVAFWCNPISGHNTLYWYLQNLGQGPELLIRYENEEAVDDSQLPKDRFSAERLKGVDSTLKIQPAELGDSAVYLCASSLNSQETQYFGPGTRLLVL.

This rearrangement joins TRBV2 to TRBJ1-5, with D unclear. The germline V and J ends were trimmed by 6 bases and 6 bases, with 15 bases remaining between them. CDR1 and CDR2 (germline): SNHLY, FYNNEI. This CDR3 spans 14 amino acids. The CDR3, as DNA: TGTGCCAGCAGGCCCCCTCGACTAGGTCAGCCCCAGCATTTT. Its translation is CASRPPRLGQPQHF.

The rearrangement uses TRBV18 and TRBJ2-7, with 8 nucleotides matching TRBD1. In germline, CDR1 is KGHSH, CDR2 LQKENI. With 5 bases clipped from V and 6 bases from J, the junction kept 9 bases outside the gene matches. This CDR3 spans 14 amino acids. In DNA, the CDR3 is TGTGCCAGCTCAATCCCAGGGGGCATCGGCGAGCAGTACTTC. Translating it yields CASSIPGGIGEQYF.

As regards this clone: This could be a read error, since a much larger clone is one nucleotide away. The chain uses TRBV7-9 and TRBJ1-2; no definite D call. This CDR3 has 13 amino acids. V was cut by 4 bases and J by 0 bases, with 6 bases left in between. Germline values: CDR1 SEHNR, CDR2 FQNEAQ (reference sequence). The DNA of the CDR3 is TGTGCCAGCAGCTATACAGCTAACTATGGCTACACCTTC. Translating gives CASSYTANYGYTF.

The chain joins TRBV2 to TRBJ1-1; perhaps TRBD1 as D (6 bases). This CDR3 spans 11 amino acids. Trimming shortened V by 8 bases and J by 3 bases, and 7 bases separated the two germline ends. Germline CDR1 and CDR2: SNHLY and FYNNEI. CDR3 bases: TGTGCCAGCGCAGGGGACACTGAAGCTTTCTTT. Its translation: CASAGDTEAFF.

The chain combines TRBV7-2 with TRBJ2-5, with 10 bases aligning to TRBD1. Looked up from germline, CDR1 is SGHTA and CDR2 is FQGNSA. Trimming removed 4 bases from V and 1 base from J; junction bases left unmatched: 12. This CDR3 has 18 residues. CDR3 DNA: TGTGCCAGCAGCTCCACCGACGGGACAGGGGTTTTCCAAGAGACCCAGTACTTC. This encodes CASSSTDGTGVFQETQYF.

This clone was seen just once. The rearrangement joins TRBV5-1 to TRBJ1-5; D is ambiguous. With 4 bases removed from V and 9 bases from J, the gap between germline ends came to 14 bases. The germline CDR1 and CDR2 sequences are SGHRS and YFSETQ. This CDR3 contains 13 residues. CDR3 residues: CASSLIEAGPQHF. CDR3 DNA sequence: TGCGCCAGCAGCCTCATCGAGGCGGGGCCCCAGCATTTT.

The chain employs TRBV12-3 or TRBV12-4 and TRBJ1-2, with a possible D match to TRBD1 (5 bases). Trimming removed 5 bases from V and 10 bases from J, with 14 bases in between. The CDR3 runs 12 residues. The DNA of the CDR3 is TGTGCCAGCAGTCATCGACAGCCCGACTACACCTTC. The encoded protein is CASSHRQPDYTF.

This clone has only one observation. This sequence joins TRBV7-6 and TRBJ2-3; D ambiguous. Per germline, CDR1 SGHVS and CDR2 FNYEAQ. V lost 4 bases, J lost 1 base, and 9 bases lay in between. The CDR3 has 14 residues. In DNA, the CDR3 is TGTGCCAGCAGCTCCCTAGTTGGCACAGATACGCAGTATTTT. It yields the protein CASSSLVGTDTQYF.

This rearrangement joins TRBV11-2 to TRBJ1-1; TRBD1 is a possible D gene (6 bases). Germline V gene lookup returns CDR1 SGHAT and CDR2 FQNNGV. The ends were cut back, 5 bases at V and 1 base at J, with 11 bases in the middle. This CDR3 contains 14 residues. The CDR3 here is CASSPLTGNTEAFF. CDR3 bases: TGTGCCAGCAGCCCTTTGACAGGGAACACTGAAGCTTTCTTT.

The CDR3 DNA sequence: TGTGCCACCAGTGTAAGGGGGGACTATGGCTACACCTTC. Amino acids: CATSVRGDYGYTF. V gene TRBV24-1 combines with J gene TRBJ1-2; D is perhaps TRBD1 (6 bases). The CDR3 is 13 amino acids. Germline values: CDR1 KGHDR, CDR2 SFDVKD. V was cut by 5 bases and J by 3 bases, with 9 bases left in between.